The entry below gives a single T cell receptor beta chain sequence along with its context. The data belong to a study of OX40 agonist ivuxolimab in advanced cancers. This CDR3 comprises 14 residues. Germline V CDR1 and CDR2: SEHNR, FQNEAQ (reference sequence). Trimming took 1 base from V and 1 from J, leaving 7 bases between them. Repertoires were generated with immunoSEQ multiplex PCR, while TCRdb's copy carries only in-frame clones and drops some. This table has approximately 58,000 clones, roughly 85% appearing once. This receptor was identified in an adult with an advanced solid tumor such as melanoma, head and neck, liver or kidney cancer. Sequenced material: CD4+ or CD8+ T cells sorted from blood, taken in a trial of the OX40 agonist ivuxolimab. V is TRBV7-9 and J is TRBJ1-1; D is unclear. CDR3 protein: CASSLVGPNTEAFF. The CDR3 DNA reads as TGTGCCAGCAGCTTAGTAGGGCCGAACACTGAAGCTTTCTTT. Based on the CDR3 plus reference TRBV7-9 and TRBJ1-1, the full variable domain is DTGVSQNPRHKITKRGQNVTFRCDPISEHNRLYWYRQTLGQGPEFLTYFQNEAQLEKSRLLSDRFSAERPKGSFSTLEIQRTEQGDSAMYLCASSLVGPNTEAFFGQGTRLTVV.